The 30 T cell receptor beta chains in this list originate from one sample, sequenced in a study of blood T cells in healthy people across ages (dated by TCRdb to between 2014 and 2017). The library relied on 5' RACE. These reads were obtained on an Illumina HiSeq 2500. A second roughly 6 to 11 cycle PCR used a sample-barcoded 5' primer and a J-beta primer mix. TCRdb's own reprocessing of the public reads used fastp at Q25 and MiXCR and kept productive beta chains. Duplicate CDR3 protein sequences are folded into a single record with the most common DNA and genes. The sample data list some 800,000 distinct CDR3 sequences, and more than 40% of these were observed just once. 15% to 25% of the sample is in the top ten clones. The sequencing input was blood. Receptor source: a man aged 60 to 75 in good health.

The chain uses TRBV20-1 and TRBJ2-1, with D tentatively TRBD2 (5 bases). V shed 0 bases and J shed 5 bases, with 8 bases lying between them. The CDR3 runs 13 residues. Germline V lookup: CDR1 DFQATT, CDR2 SNEGSKA (reference sequence). This CDR3 is CSARDTGNNEQFF. CDR3 coding DNA: TGCAGTGCTAGAGATACGGGGAACAATGAGCAGTTCTTC.

Only a few counts were recorded for this clonotype. J is TRBJ1-3 and V is TRBV6-5; D remains unclear. Germline CDR1 reads MNHEY; CDR2 reads SVGAGI. V was trimmed by 2 bases and J by 0 bases, leaving 5 bases between them. The CDR3 is made up of 14 amino acids. The CDR3 is CASSYRNSGNTIYF. The CDR3 DNA follows: TGTGCCAGCAGTTACCGGAACTCTGGAAACACCATATATTTT.

The rearrangement uses TRBV5-4 and TRBJ2-5; TRBD2 is a possible D gene (5 bases). The tail of the sequence fits TRBJ2-7 better, so the J call may be wrong. The CDR3 is made up of 18 amino acids. The V gene's germline CDR1 is SGHNT and CDR2 YYREEE (reference sequence). CDR3 bases: TGTGCCAGCAGCTTGACGGTCGGGATCCCCCTAGAATCCTACGAGCAGTACTTC. Protein sequence: CASSLTVGIPLESYEQYF.

This rearrangement joins TRBV7-2 to TRBJ2-1; the D call may be TRBD1 or TRBD2 (5 bases each). This CDR3 has 15 amino acids. The V gene's germline CDR1 is SGHTA and CDR2 FQGNSA. The V gene lost 5 bases and the J gene lost 0 bases, with 11 bases spanning the gap. As DNA, the CDR3 is TGTGCCAGCAGCCGGGACCAGGGCTCCTACAATGAGCAGTTCTTC. Encoded protein: CASSRDQGSYNEQFF.

This clonotype was counted between two and nine times. This chain links TRBV4-1 with TRBJ1-5; weak D call: TRBD1 (5 bases). V shed 1 base and J shed 6 bases, with 10 bases lying between them. Looked up from germline, CDR1 is MGHRA and CDR2 is YSYEKL. The CDR3 contains 14 residues. The CDR3 loop is CASSQGIGTQPQHF. CDR3 sequence (DNA): TGCGCCAGCAGCCAAGGAATTGGGACTCAGCCCCAGCATTTT.

This clonotype turned up a few times. This chain links TRBV29-1 with TRBJ2-7; the match to TRBD2 covers 10 bases. This CDR3 contains 12 residues. Germline V CDR1 and CDR2: SQVTM, ANQGSEA. V dropped 6 bases and J dropped 2; count of bases not matched to a gene: 1. The CDR3 reads CSVLAGTYEQYF. The CDR3 region has the DNA TGCAGCGTACTAGCGGGGACCTACGAGCAGTACTTC.

The gene calls are TRBV7-2 and TRBJ1-6, with D tentatively TRBD1 (6 bases). The CDR3 runs to 17 residues. The ends were cut back, 5 bases at V and 5 bases at J, with 19 bases in the middle. Germline lookup yields CDR1 SGHTA and CDR2 FQGNSA. The CDR3 loop is CASSQYITGGDNSPLHF. In DNA form, the CDR3 reads TGTGCCAGCAGCCAGTACATCACGGGGGGCGATAATTCACCCCTCCACTTT.

The chain recombines TRBV2 with TRBJ2-1; 11 bases map to TRBD1. CDR3 size: 14 residues. Germline lookup yields CDR1 SNHLY and CDR2 FYNNEI. Trimming removed 8 bases from V and 10 bases from J; junction bases left unmatched: 10. CDR3 DNA sequence: TGTGCCAGCCTACCGGGACAGGGGGTTGGGGAGCAGTTCTTC. Protein sequence: CASLPGQGVGEQFF.

DNA of the CDR3: TGTGCCAGCAGCCCACTTATAGCGGGGGGACTGGAGGACCAGTACTTC. Amino acids: CASSPLIAGGLEDQYF. This rearrangement joins TRBV7-2 to TRBJ2-5, with 10 nucleotides matching TRBD2. The V gene end was trimmed by 5 bases and the J gene end by 10 bases; junction bases not matched to a gene: 16. Looked up from germline, CDR1 is SGHTA and CDR2 is FQGNSA. The CDR3 loop spans 16 amino acids.

This clonotype was counted a few times. This chain links TRBV12-3 or TRBV12-4 with TRBJ2-1, with 7 positions matching TRBD1. The V gene end was trimmed by 5 bases and the J gene end by 15 bases; junction bases not matched to a gene: 16. The CDR3 contains 14 residues. As DNA, the CDR3 is TGTGCCAGCAGTCCCACAGGACAGGACCCACGGGGGTTCTTC. Its protein product is CASSPTGQDPRGFF.

This clonotype was seen repeatedly, ten times or more. The V and J genes are TRBV5-1 and TRBJ2-1; TRBD1 aligns across 8 bases. CDR1 and CDR2 from the germline V gene are SGHRS and YFSETQ. CDR3 length: 13 amino acids. V was clipped by 7 bases and J by 3 bases; unmatched bases: 3. CDR3 coding DNA: TGCGCCAGCCCGGGACAGGACTACAATGAGCAGTTCTTC. This encodes CASPGQDYNEQFF.

This clonotype was seen only a few times. The genes are TRBV5-1 and TRBJ2-5; TRBD1 agrees at 8 bases. V lost 2 bases and J lost 5; bases outside the gene matches: 11. The V gene's germline CDR1 is SGHRS and CDR2 YFSETQ. The CDR3 consists of 16 residues. CDR3 nucleotides: TGCGCCAGCAGCTTAAGCGGACAGGGCGAGACGGAGACCCAGTACTTC. Translating it yields CASSLSGQGETETQYF.

The chain joins TRBV7-2 to TRBJ2-5; 8 nucleotides agree with TRBD1. The junction had 7 bases not matched to a gene; V was cut back by 0 bases and J by 4 bases. Per the germline V gene, CDR1 is SGHTA and CDR2 is FQGNSA. The CDR3 totals 16 residues. CDR3 DNA: TGTGCCAGCAGCTTAGCGCCCACAGGGGGGTTAGAGACCCAGTACTTC. Translated, it gives CASSLAPTGGLETQYF.

V usage is TRBV5-1 and J usage is TRBJ2-7, with 9 bases that match TRBD1. The trim removed 4 bases at V and 2 bases at J, leaving 7 bases unmatched. CDR1 is SGHRS, CDR2 YFSETQ, per germline. The CDR3 totals 15 residues. The CDR3 bases are TGCGCCAGCAGCGCGACAGGGGGAAGCCCCTACGAGCAGTACTTC. It codes for CASSATGGSPYEQYF.

The CDR3 is CASSPQDSPWDEQYF. In nucleotides, the CDR3 is TGTGCCAGCAGCCCCCAGGACTCTCCTTGGGACGAGCAGTACTTC. The J gene is TRBJ2-5, the V gene TRBV7-3, with D perhaps TRBD2 (5 bases). The J call may be in error: the DNA end matches TRBJ2-7 better. This CDR3 contains 15 residues. Germline-derived CDR1 and CDR2 are SGHTA and FQGTGA.

The chain joins TRBV20-1 to TRBJ2-1; D call uncertain. The CDR3 contains 14 residues. V lost 3 bases and J lost 8, with 17 bases in between. Germline CDR1 reads DFQATT; CDR2 reads SNEGSKA (reference sequence). Written as DNA, the CDR3 is TGCAGTGCTAGGGAGACGATTTTTGGCTATGAGCAGTTCTTC. Translation: CSARETIFGYEQFF.

As concerns this clonotype: A single base separates this from a much larger clone, so it may be a read error. V is TRBV6-2 or TRBV6-3 and J is TRBJ1-2, with D unclear. CDR1 MNHEY and CDR2 SVGEGT come from the germline V gene. The CDR3 has 14 amino acids. V shed 5 bases and J shed 8 bases, with 18 bases lying between them. The CDR3 spells CASSDLRETEGYTF. CDR3 DNA sequence: TGTGCCAGCAGTGACCTCCGAGAAACAGAAGGCTACACCTTC.

This clonotype has only a few counts. The rearrangement links TRBV7-8 to TRBJ2-1; TRBD2 matches at 7 bases. Trimming removed 6 bases from V and 4 bases from J; junction bases left unmatched: 6. The germline gives CDR1 SGHVS, CDR2 FQNEAQ. This CDR3 is 14 amino acids long. As DNA, the CDR3 is TGTGCCAGCAGTCCAGCGGGGAAATACAATGAGCAGTTCTTC. Translated, it gives CASSPAGKYNEQFF.

This clonotype has just a few counts. The chain carries TRBV12-3 or TRBV12-4 and TRBJ1-6; D gene unclear. Trimming took off 0 bases at V and 9 bases at J, with 9 bases between the two ends. This CDR3 is 14 amino acids long. CDR3 sequence reads: CASSLASLGSPLHF. The CDR3 DNA is TGTGCCAGCAGTTTAGCATCTCTTGGTTCACCCCTCCACTTT.

The rearrangement joins TRBV5-6 to TRBJ1-6; D ambiguous. V lost 4 bases and J 9 bases, leaving 17 bases between the germline ends. This CDR3 is built from 15 residues. Germline CDR1 SGHDT, CDR2 YYEEEE. The CDR3 is CASSPSPQGTSPLHF. The CDR3 nucleotides are TGTGCCAGCAGCCCTAGCCCGCAAGGAACTTCACCCCTCCACTTT.

The table lists this clonotype with many counts. Compared with germline, one end of the junction differs, possibly owing to a read error. The rearrangement uses TRBV4-3 and TRBJ2-1, with D perhaps TRBD1 (6 bases). Germline V gives CDR1 LGHNA, CDR2 YSLEER. The CDR3 extends over 15 amino acids. The CDR3 protein is CASSQGTGSYNEQFF. In DNA, the CDR3 is TGTGCCAGCTCGCAGGGGACCGGATCCTACAATGAGCAGTTCTTC.

At least ten counts were recorded for this clonotype. The gene calls are TRBV2 and TRBJ2-1, with D tentatively TRBD2 (6 bases). The CDR3 has 11 amino acids. V was cut by 10 bases and J by 10 bases, with 14 bases left in between. Germline-derived CDR1 and CDR2 are SNHLY and FYNNEI. CDR3 DNA: TGTGCCACTGAGGGAGGAGGGGAGCAGTTCTTC. Its protein is CATEGGGEQFF.

V is TRBV29-1 and J is TRBJ2-3; D is undetermined. Near its end, the DNA agrees better with TRBJ1-5, so the J call may be wrong. The CDR3 contains 10 residues. Germline CDR1 SQVTM, CDR2 ANQGSEA. The CDR3: CSALKDTQHF. The CDR3 bases are TGCAGCGCTCTAAAAGATACGCAGCATTTT.

For the CDR3, the DNA is TGCGCCAGCAGCTGGACAGCAGACAATGAGCAGTTCTTC. It translates to CASSWTADNEQFF. This chain joins TRBV5-1 and TRBJ2-1; D may be TRBD1 (6 bases). CDR3 size: 13 residues. V shed 3 bases and J shed 5 bases, with 9 bases lying between them. Germline assignment: CDR1 SGHRS and CDR2 YFSETQ.

This clonotype occurred once. The rearrangement links TRBV20-1 to TRBJ2-5; 7 nucleotides match TRBD1. This CDR3 has 13 amino acids. CDR1 is DFQATT, CDR2 SNEGSKA, per germline (reference sequence). The trim removed 6 bases at V and 2 bases at J, leaving 6 bases unmatched. The CDR3 coding sequence is TGCAGTGCGGAAACGGGACAGCAAGAGACCCAGTACTTC. It specifies CSAETGQQETQYF.

The chain recombines TRBV29-1 with TRBJ2-5; no definite D call. The CDR3 sequence is 13 residues long. The V gene lost 7 bases and the J gene lost 2 bases, with 14 bases spanning the gap. CDR1 SQVTM and CDR2 ANQGSEA come from the germline V gene. The DNA of the CDR3 is TGCAGCGGAAGTGACGGCCTGCAAGAGACCCAGTACTTC. It is translated as CSGSDGLQETQYF.

Many counts were recorded for this clonotype. This chain joins TRBV18 and TRBJ2-6, with no clear D. Germline CDR1 and CDR2: KGHSH and LQKENI. This CDR3 has 15 amino acids. Trimming took off 1 base at V and 0 bases at J, with 4 bases between the two ends. This CDR3 is CASSPRTSGANVLTF. The CDR3 DNA reads as TGTGCCAGCTCACCACGCACCTCTGGGGCCAACGTCCTGACTTTC.

This clonotype has a handful of counts. This chain uses TRBV6-2 or TRBV6-3 with TRBJ2-1; possibly TRBD2 for D (5 bases). The germline V gene encodes CDR1 MNHEY and CDR2 SVGEGT. Trimming left V 2 bases short and J 4 bases short, with 9 bases between. There are 14 residues in the CDR3. The CDR3 protein is CASSYEGPYNEQFF. CDR3 nucleotide sequence: TGTGCCAGCAGTTACGAGGGTCCGTACAATGAGCAGTTCTTC.

This clonotype turned up a few times. The rearrangement joins TRBV12-3 or TRBV12-4 to TRBJ2-4, with a tentative D call TRBD2 (6 bases). The CDR3 is 13 amino acids. V was cut by 6 bases and J by 9 bases, with 15 bases left in between. The CDR3 sequence is CASREAQGGIQYF. CDR3 DNA sequence: TGTGCCAGCAGAGAGGCCCAGGGAGGCATTCAGTACTTC.

This clonotype has a single count. This chain uses TRBV4-3 with TRBJ1-6; D not resolved. This CDR3 spans 17 amino acids. Deletions cut 0 bases from V and 6 bases from J, with 15 bases between. The germline CDR1 and CDR2 sequences are LGHNA and YSLEER. The DNA for the CDR3 is TGCGCCAGCAGCCAAGATGGGTCGGGGTACACTAATTCACCCCTCCACTTT. This translates into CASSQDGSGYTNSPLHF.